Listed here are 22 T cell receptor beta chains from one sample, sequenced in a study of blood T cell repertoires in COVID-19. The protocol was immunoSEQ multiplex PCR, while the TCRdb copy is restricted to in-frame clones and leaves out a portion. The sample yields some 130,000 clones, approximately 78% seen once. Input material: peripheral blood. The receptors were gathered from a man between 60 and 70 years old who had recovered from COVID-19.

The V call is TRBV6-2 or TRBV6-3, the J call TRBJ2-7; weak D call: TRBD1 (6 bases). Germline V lookup: CDR1 MNHEY, CDR2 SVGEGT. The CDR3 contains 17 residues. Trimming pared 0 bases from V and 2 bases from J, leaving 17 bases between. CDR3 in amino acids: CASSYSMPRGLTYEQYF. The CDR3 region has the DNA TGTGCCAGCAGTTACTCGATGCCCAGGGGCCTAACCTACGAGCAGTACTTC.

The rearrangement uses TRBV24-1 and TRBJ2-1; D not certain. This CDR3 comprises 11 residues. Germline values: CDR1 KGHDR, CDR2 SFDVKD. Between the trimmed V and J ends, which lost 6 bases and 8 bases, there was a span of 7 bases. The CDR3 coding sequence is TGTGCCACCAGTTTTATCGATGAGCAGTTCTTC. It specifies CATSFIDEQFF.

This chain connects TRBV7-6 to TRBJ2-5, with unresolved D. The V end was cut by 2 bases, the J end by 2 bases, with 12 bases between. The CDR3 is 15 amino acids. The germline V gene has CDR1 SGHVS and CDR2 FNYEAQ. The CDR3, as DNA: TGTGCCAGCAGCTTATCGCCGGAGCCGCAAGAGACCCAGTACTTC. This codes for CASSLSPEPQETQYF.

The chain is built from TRBV27 and TRBJ2-2, with D maybe TRBD1 (5 bases). The CDR3 contains 16 residues. Germline V gene lookup returns CDR1 MNHEY and CDR2 SMNVEV (reference sequence). Trimming shortened V by 2 bases and J by 3 bases, and 13 bases separated the two germline ends. The DNA for the CDR3 is TGTGCCAGCAGTTTAAGGGCAGGGCTGGACACCGGGGAGCTGTTTTTT. Its translation is CASSLRAGLDTGELFF.

The J gene is TRBJ2-2, the V gene TRBV7-6, with 10 bases matching TRBD2. Germline values: CDR1 SGHVS, CDR2 FNYEAQ. The CDR3 covers 16 residues. V was clipped by 3 bases and J by 6 bases; unmatched bases: 7. In DNA form, the CDR3 reads TGTGCCAGCAGCTTCGAGAGCGGGGGGGCAGCCGGGGAGCTGTTTTTT. Its translation: CASSFESGGAAGELFF.

This sequence joins TRBV7-3 and TRBJ1-3; D possibly corresponds to TRBD1 (6 bases). V lost 8 bases, J lost 2 bases, and 13 bases lay in between. Germline CDR1 and CDR2: SGHTA and FQGTGA. CDR3 length: 14 residues. This CDR3 is CASGAQGTGNTIYF. CDR3 DNA sequence: TGTGCCAGCGGAGCCCAGGGGACTGGAAACACCATATATTTT.

The J gene is TRBJ1-5, the V gene TRBV6-5; D remains ambiguous. Germline-derived CDR1 and CDR2 are MNHEY and SVGAGI. The CDR3 length is 14 residues. Trimming stripped 0 bases from V and 5 bases from J, with 8 bases between. The CDR3 region has the DNA TGTGCCAGCAGTTACTCCGGGGAGGATCAGCCCCAGCATTTT. Protein sequence: CASSYSGEDQPQHF.

This clone was seen a handful of times. The chain links TRBV7-2 to TRBJ1-1, with 7 nucleotides matching TRBD1. The J segment lost 3 bases and the V segment lost 4 bases, leaving 2 bases of the junction unmatched. The CDR3 has 13 residues. Per germline, CDR1 SGHTA and CDR2 FQGNSA. CDR3 sequence (DNA): TGTGCCAGCAGCTATACAGGGGACACTGAAGCTTTCTTT. This codes for CASSYTGDTEAFF.

CDR3 nucleotide sequence: TGTGCCAGCAGGGGCCGTTACAATGAGCAGTTCTTC. Translation gives CASRGRYNEQFF. V and J are TRBV6-5 and TRBJ2-1; D not certain. This CDR3 is 12 amino acids long. Deletions cut 6 bases from V and 4 bases from J, with 7 bases between. Germline assignment: CDR1 MNHEY and CDR2 SVGAGI.

V and J are TRBV24-1 and TRBJ1-5; the D is unclear. CDR1 is KGHDR, CDR2 SFDVKD, per germline. The CDR3 is made up of 13 amino acids. Trimming cost V 9 bases and J 4 bases, with 12 bases left between them. The CDR3 protein is CATAAGGNQPQHF. The CDR3 nucleotides are TGTGCCACCGCGGCGGGAGGAAATCAGCCCCAGCATTTT.

This clone was seen only once. The chain has TRBV19 and TRBJ2-5, with no clear D. This CDR3 comprises 13 residues. The V gene's germline CDR1 is LNHDA and CDR2 SQIVND (reference sequence). V was pared by 4 bases and J by 3 bases, with 9 bases between. CDR3 in amino acids: CASSRAMKETQYF. Here the CDR3 DNA reads TGTGCCAGTAGTAGGGCTATGAAAGAGACCCAGTACTTC.

V is TRBV7-6 and J is TRBJ1-6, with D maybe TRBD1 (6 bases). The CDR3 is 16 amino acids. V dropped 5 bases and J dropped 5 bases, with 16 bases sitting between them. Germline CDR1 SGHVS, CDR2 FNYEAQ. The CDR3 here is CASSPDSYGDNSPLHF. In DNA, the CDR3 is TGTGCCAGCAGCCCGGACAGCTACGGGGATAATTCACCCCTCCACTTT.

This clone was seen more than once but under ten times. The CDR3 bases are TGTGCCAGCAGTTTGGCCGGAAACACCATATATTTT. Translating it yields CASSLAGNTIYF. The chain employs TRBV28 and TRBJ1-3; no firm D call. The CDR3 totals 12 residues. Germline CDR1 reads MDHEN; CDR2 reads SYDVKM. Trimming left V 3 bases short and J 4 bases short, with 4 bases between.

This clone was seen once. The rearrangement joins TRBV11-2 to TRBJ1-2; TRBD1 matches at 9 bases. Trimming removed 4 bases from V and 2 bases from J; junction bases left unmatched: 5. The CDR3 has 15 amino acids. The germline CDR1 and CDR2 sequences are SGHAT and FQNNGV. In nucleotides, the CDR3 is TGTGCCAGCAGCTCATACAGGGGGCTAAACTATGGCTACACCTTC. This codes for CASSSYRGLNYGYTF.

This chain joins TRBV6-2 or TRBV6-3 and TRBJ2-5, with 12 bases lining up with TRBD2. Germline CDR1 reads MNHEY; CDR2 reads SVGEGT. This CDR3 has 15 residues. V shed 5 bases, J shed 4 bases, and the junction held 5 bases outside the gene matches. In nucleotides, the CDR3 is TGTGCCAGCAGTGGGAAGGGACTAGCGGGAGAGACCCAGTACTTC. Amino acid sequence: CASSGKGLAGETQYF.

The CDR3 spells CASSSTGTSGNEQFF. DNA for the CDR3: TGTGCCAGCAGCTCGACAGGGACTAGCGGCAATGAGCAGTTCTTC. V is TRBV7-2 and J is TRBJ2-1; 11 bases are shared with TRBD2. J was trimmed by 6 bases and V by 4 bases; bases with no gene match: 5. Germline-derived CDR1 and CDR2 are SGHTA and FQGNSA. The CDR3 is 15 amino acids.

The V call is TRBV27, the J call TRBJ2-1; 13 positions match TRBD2. Germline CDR1 is MNHEY and CDR2 is SMNVEV (reference sequence). The CDR3 runs 15 residues. After removal of 5 bases from V and 9 bases from J, the junction contained 7 bases not matched to a gene. DNA of the CDR3: TGTGCCAGCAGTGCGGGACTAGCGGGGTTCGGTGAGCAGTTCTTC. It yields the protein CASSAGLAGFGEQFF.

The rearrangement uses TRBV30 and TRBJ1-6, with a weak D call TRBD1 (5 bases). The CDR3 has 15 amino acids. Germline V gene data show CDR1 as GTSNPN and CDR2 as SVGIG (reference sequence). V lost 3 bases and J lost 7, with 16 bases in between. CDR3 sequence reads: CAWSVPRQGNSPLHF. The CDR3 DNA reads TGTGCCTGGAGCGTCCCCCGGCAGGGCAATTCACCCCTCCACTTT.

V gene TRBV24-1 combines with J gene TRBJ2-1, with D perhaps matching TRBD1 (5 bases). CDR3 length: 14 amino acids. The germline gives CDR1 KGHDR, CDR2 SFDVKD. Trimming stripped 3 bases from V and 6 bases from J, with 11 bases between. The CDR3 sequence is CATSDPLRGNEQFF. The CDR3 region has the DNA TGTGCCACCAGTGATCCTTTAAGGGGCAATGAGCAGTTCTTC.

The chain employs TRBV21-1 and TRBJ2-5; TRBD1, the table's D call, lacks a check against the DNA. TRBV21-1 is a pseudogene locus. This CDR3 has 16 residues. The CDR3 region has the DNA TGTGCCAGCAGCAAAGCGGTAGGGGAAGAGGAAGAGACCCAGTACTTC. Residues: CASSKAVGEEEETQYF.

This rearrangement joins TRBV4-2 to TRBJ1-2, with D unclear. CDR3 length: 18 amino acids. Germline CDR1 reads LGHNA; CDR2 reads YNFKEQ. The ends were cut back, 4 bases at V and 0 bases at J, with 21 bases in the middle. CDR3 residues: CASSREKVPLRANYGYTF. The CDR3 bases are TGTGCCAGCAGCCGGGAGAAAGTCCCCCTTCGGGCTAACTATGGCTACACCTTC.

This clone came up a few times. The genes are TRBV7-2 and TRBJ1-5; no clear D gene. The CDR3 is made up of 19 amino acids. V shed 1 base and J shed 1 base, with 20 bases lying between them. Germline-derived CDR1 and CDR2 are SGHTA and FQGNSA. CDR3 amino acids: CASSLDRQSSRLSNQPQHF. The CDR3 nucleotides read TGTGCCAGCAGCTTAGATAGGCAGAGCTCCAGACTGAGCAATCAGCCCCAGCATTTT.